Listed below are T cell receptor beta chains from one sample, sequenced in a study of blood T cells in healthy people across ages. In TCRdb, the 5' RACE reads were re-called with MiXCR into one record per CDR3 protein. The data hold over 1,500,000 distinct CDR3 sequences, with around 48% observed a single time. The sequenced sample consisted of blood. These receptor sequences come from a woman aged 40 to 50 in good health. Both conserved end residues are part of each CDR3. The D gene is left open where the match is weak. Clone size is shown for a subset of rows, as once, few, many or a class of expanded clone.

j_call,d_call,cdr3_length,clone_size,v_call,cdr3_aa,cdr3_nt
TRBJ2-1,TRBD2,16,.,TRBV5-1,CASSQTSGGLYNEQFF,TGCGCCAGCAGCCAGACTAGCGGGGGGCTTTACAATGAGCAGTTCTTC
TRBJ2-4,.,13,few,TRBV10-3,CAISPGTGNIQYF,TGTGCCATCAGCCCCGGGACGGGGAACATTCAGTACTTC
TRBJ2-5,.,16,.,TRBV27,CASSLRTGEGVETQYF,TGTGCCAGCAGTCTGCGTACAGGGGAGGGCGTGGAGACCCAGTACTTC
TRBJ1-6,.,13,once,TRBV12-3/TRBV12-4,CASSNMNNSPLHF,TGTGCCAGCAGCAACATGAATAATTCACCCCTCCACTTT
TRBJ2-5,TRBD1,13,.,TRBV10-3,CAIRSQGEETQYF,TGTGCCATCCGATCACAGGGGGAAGAGACCCAGTACTTC
TRBJ1-2,.,13,.,TRBV6-2/TRBV6-3,CASKPTAEYGYTF,TGTGCCAGCAAACCGACAGCCGAATATGGCTACACCTTC
TRBJ1-2,.,12,.,TRBV20-1,CSAPAANYGYTF,TGCAGTGCTCCGGCGGCTAACTATGGCTACACCTTC
TRBJ1-1,.,14,.,TRBV6-6,CASSYAGPNTEAFF,TGTGCCAGCAGTTACGCAGGGCCTAACACTGAAGCTTTCTTT
TRBJ2-1,TRBD1,13,.,TRBV29-1,CSVLTGSHNEQFF,TGCAGCGTACTGACAGGGTCCCACAATGAGCAGTTCTTC
TRBJ1-5,.,15,.,TRBV28,CASSLTEWGNQPQHF,TGTGCCAGCAGTTTAACTGAGTGGGGCAATCAGCCCCAGCATTTT
TRBJ2-3,TRBD2,15,.,TRBV7-2,CASSIAGGYTDTQYF,TGTGCCAGCAGCATAGCGGGGGGTTACACAGATACGCAGTATTTT
TRBJ1-1,.,13,.,TRBV9,CASSVHQDGEAFF,TGTGCCAGCAGCGTCCACCAGGACGGAGAAGCTTTCTTT
TRBJ2-4,.,15,few,TRBV27,CASRRQQGSKNIQYF,TGTGCCAGCAGAAGACAACAGGGAAGCAAAAACATTCAGTACTTC
TRBJ1-2,.,12,.,TRBV20-1,CSARDLQSGYTF,TGCAGTGCTAGAGATCTCCAGTCGGGCTACACCTTC
TRBJ2-6,.,19,.,TRBV7-9,CASSLLGTGTSSGANVLTF,TGTGCCAGCAGCTTACTAGGGACGGGGACAAGCTCTGGGGCCAACGTCCTGACTTTC
TRBJ2-1,TRBD2,16,.,TRBV7-9,CASSRGTSGGHNEQFF,TGTGCCAGCAGCCGAGGGACTAGCGGGGGGCACAATGAGCAGTTCTTC
TRBJ1-6,TRBD1,15,.,TRBV7-9,CASRSWTGGYSPLHF,TGTGCCAGCAGGTCCTGGACAGGGGGCTACTCACCCCTCCACTTT
TRBJ1-1,TRBD1,18,.,TRBV4-3,CASSQELGTGVWNTEAFF,TGCGCCAGCAGCCAAGAGCTAGGGACAGGGGTCTGGAACACTGAAGCTTTCTTT
TRBJ2-3,.,16,few,TRBV6-6,CASSYDRQRSTDTQYF,TGTGCCAGCAGTTACGACAGACAGCGAAGCACAGATACGCAGTATTTT
TRBJ2-1,TRBD1,15,.,TRBV20-1,CSAAPGQGLYNEQFF,TGCAGTGCTGCACCCGGACAGGGACTGTACAATGAGCAGTTCTTC
TRBJ2-1,.,18,few,TRBV6-2/TRBV6-3,CASSSYPNRPPSYNEQFF,TGTGCCAGCAGTTCCTACCCAAATCGGCCGCCCTCCTACAATGAGCAGTTCTTC
TRBJ1-2,TRBD1,17,.,TRBV7-2,CASSPDRGRDWNYGYTF,TGTGCCAGCAGCCCGGACAGGGGGCGCGATTGGAACTATGGCTACACCTTC
TRBJ2-3,.,16,.,TRBV2,CASSGRGHSRADTQYF,TGTGCCAGCAGTGGCAGGGGCCATTCTCGAGCAGATACGCAGTATTTT
TRBJ1-4,TRBD1,14,few,TRBV6-5,CASSYSGTGEKLFF,TGTGCCAGCAGTTACTCAGGGACAGGAGAAAAACTGTTTTTT
TRBJ2-1,TRBD1,15,.,TRBV3-1,CASSQGPDRVDEQFF,TGTGCCAGCAGCCAAGGCCCGGACAGGGTCGATGAGCAGTTCTTC
TRBJ2-1,.,14,few,TRBV7-9,CAIKPTGEHNEQFF,TGTGCCATCAAACCGACAGGCGAACACAATGAGCAGTTCTTC
TRBJ1-6,.,14,.,TRBV7-2,CASSAGTPNSPLHF,TGTGCCAGCAGCGCCGGGACGCCTAATTCACCCCTCCACTTT
TRBJ1-2,TRBD1,14,.,TRBV28,CASSLLTGGRGYTF,TGTGCCAGCAGTCTTCTCACAGGGGGCCGGGGCTACACCTTC
TRBJ2-7,.,14,.,TRBV15,CATSRAGGTYEQYF,TGTGCCACCAGCAGGGCCGGGGGAACATACGAGCAGTACTTC
TRBJ2-4,.,17,.,TRBV7-2,CASSLGRGRQPKNIQYF,TGTGCCAGCAGCTTAGGGCGGGGAAGGCAACCCAAAAACATTCAGTACTTC
TRBJ1-5,.,14,.,TRBV20-1,CSAKTEGSNQPQHF,TGCAGTGCTAAGACAGAGGGCAGCAATCAGCCCCAGCATTTT
TRBJ1-2,TRBD1,15,many,TRBV10-3,CAISAGDREYYGYTF,TGTGCCATCAGTGCCGGCGACAGGGAATACTATGGCTACACCTTC
TRBJ2-4,.,16,.,TRBV10-3,CAISESKGIAKNIQYF,TGTGCCATCAGTGAGTCGAAAGGAATCGCCAAAAACATTCAGTACTTC
TRBJ2-4,TRBD2,15,.,TRBV7-6,CASSSGTSGPNEQYF,TGTGCCAGCAGCTCCGGGACTAGCGGTCCCAATGAGCAGTACTTC
TRBJ1-4,TRBD1,18,.,TRBV7-8,CASSFRDRGPGLIEKLFF,TGTGCCAGCAGCTTCCGGGACAGGGGCCCGGGGCTAATTGAAAAACTGTTTTTT
TRBJ1-2,TRBD1,16,few,TRBV5-5,CASSRRPGTGIDGYTF,TGTGCCAGCAGCCGCCGTCCCGGGACAGGGATTGATGGCTACACCTTC
TRBJ2-7,TRBD1,13,.,TRBV6-5,CASTDRVTYEQYF,TGTGCCAGCACTGACAGGGTCACCTACGAGCAGTACTTC
TRBJ2-1,TRBD1,15,.,TRBV11-1,CASSPGQGKINEQFF,TGTGCCAGCAGCCCCGGACAGGGGAAGATAAATGAGCAGTTCTTC
TRBJ2-1,TRBD2,16,.,TRBV5-1,CASSLAPSGGGSEQFF,TGCGCCAGCAGCTTGGCTCCTAGCGGGGGGGGATCTGAGCAGTTCTTC
TRBJ2-3,TRBD2,18,.,TRBV4-2,CASSQDLSGGAFTDTQYF,TGTGCCAGCAGCCAAGATCTTAGCGGGGGGGCCTTCACAGATACGCAGTATTTT
TRBJ2-3,TRBD2,17,.,TRBV20-1,CSANSGTSGASTDTQYF,TGCAGTGCCAATTCCGGGACTAGCGGCGCTAGCACAGATACGCAGTATTTT